This T cell receptor beta chain appears in the sequencing data of a study of T cells in Graves' hyperthyroidism and ophthalmopathy. Study in general: Peripheral blood collection took place at initial diagnosis, before any treatment. General study results and limits: Most clonotypes expanded in thyroid above 0.001 were likewise present in blood.

Not enrolled were patients with uncontrolled infection, other autoimmune disease, pregnancy or lactation. Isolation of PBMCs was performed on around 10 ml fresh peripheral blood. Turning to this clonotype: Antigen unknown.

RNA transcripts served as the template for amplifying TCR beta CDR3 regions. First-round RT-PCR targeting the TCR CDR3 was performed with the HTBI primer set. TCRdb processed the multiplex PCR reads anew with MiXCR; each CDR3 protein has one entry. The sample lists a few hundred thousand distinct CDR3 sequences; approximately 22% were seen once. CDR1 SNHLY and CDR2 FYNNEI come from the germline V gene. The CDR3 has 15 residues. V was clipped by 4 bases and J by 8 bases; unmatched bases: 7. The chain uses TRBV2 and TRBJ2-4; TRBD2 aligns across 11 bases. The sample consisted of blood. This sequence was found in a woman in her 70s with Graves' ophthalmopathy. The CDR3 here is CASSALAGGFDIQYF. The CDR3 DNA sequence: TGTGCCAGCAGTGCTCTAGCGGGAGGTTTTGACATTCAGTACTTC.